The present T cell receptor (beta chain) was sequenced within a study of T cells in Graves' hyperthyroidism and ophthalmopathy. Turning to this clonotype: A much larger clonotype is one base distant, so this may be a read error.

The investigators amplified TCR beta CDR3 regions from RNA transcripts. The study used the HTBI primer set for a first-round RT-PCR of the TCR CDR3. TCRdb re-derived calls from the multiplex PCR reads in MiXCR, one entry per CDR3 protein. The sample lists hundreds of thousands of distinct CDR3 sequences, under 20% occurring once. V lost 6 bases, J lost 9 bases, and 7 bases stayed unmatched. Germline assignment: CDR1 SGHTA and CDR2 FQGNSA. CDR3 length: 13 amino acids. Calling Graves' hyperthyroidism stable meant ophthalmopathy did not progress within 18 months. Together with thyroid ultrasound, orbital computed tomography, serum thyroxine and TRAb, clinical symptoms were used for diagnoses.

This TCR was recovered from a woman aged 30 to 39 with Graves' hyperthyroidism. The material sequenced was blood. This chain connects TRBV7-2 to TRBJ2-1; 8 nucleotides match TRBD1. The CDR3 reads CASSYRGAGEQFF. The CDR3 region has the DNA TGTGCCAGCAGTTACAGGGGGGCGGGTGAGCAGTTCTTC.